This TCR beta chain was recorded in a study of blood T cells in healthy people across ages (dated by TCRdb to the mid-2010s). Looking at the study overall: In model experiments, template switching captured about one uniquely barcoded TCR beta cDNA molecule for every two T cells. Using the same blood draw, the study looked at two additional independent replicas of 1 million unique cDNA reads for two donors, one aged 18 to 30 and the other aged 80 or older. To avoid experimental bias, donors of different ages were randomly spread across the sequencing lanes. The study measured age-related changes in TCR beta repertoire diversity using deep sequencing normalized with unique cDNA molecular identifiers. Donors were grouped into four age groups: young (average approximately 15 years), middle-aged (39), aged (roughly 67) and long-lived (approximately 78). Summary of the overall study and its limitations: The percentage of naive T cells measured by flow cytometry correlated strongly with observed TCR beta diversity. Estimates of total diversity from one million sequenced T cells were regarded as lower bounds and underestimates. The CMV infection status of donors was not known, potentially confounding age-related changes in expanded clonotypes. Compared with the aged group, more naive CD4+ T cells, fewer expanded clones and increased TCR diversity were shown by the long-lived group, suggesting age selection. As age increased, observed TCR beta diversity per million T cells dropped in a roughly linear way, and a significant reduction was already evident by age about 40. Because profiling used bulk unsorted PBMCs, naive and antigen-experienced compartments could not be compared conclusively.

The roughly 39 donors, aged about 6 to 100 years, were systemically healthy Caucasian individuals from Russia. Ten milliliters of peripheral blood were drawn from each donor into EDTA-treated Vacutainer tubes. Ficoll-Paque density-gradient centrifugation was used to isolate PBMCs, with at least 6.5 million per sample. Trizol reagent was used to extract total RNA from PBMCs, with at least 6 micrograms per sample. For every donor, an aliquot of PBMCs went through flow cytometry to measure the percentages of naive CD45RAhigh/CD27high T cells. Libraries were prepared through 5' RACE. The second PCR ran for roughly 6 to 11 cycles and used a J-beta primer mix along with a sample-barcoded 5' primer. A template-switch 5' adaptor carrying 12 random nucleotides introduced a unique molecular identifier onto each TCR beta cDNA molecule. At least 3 million CDR3-containing paired-end reads were obtained from each sample. The Mint cDNA synthesis kit, primed by a TRBC-specific oligonucleotide, was used to synthesize first-strand cDNA from all RNA. All cDNA was treated with uracil-DNA glycosylase and then went through a first 18-cycle PCR with the universal primers M1SS and BC2_uni_R. Per the original workflow: Normalization of each sample was performed by random selection of 1 million high-quality reads, each carrying a distinct molecular identifier. Reads sharing molecular identifiers were discarded rather than binned into consensus sequences. CDR3 identification, clonotype clustering and error correction used MiTCR with a Q25 quality threshold and the strictest error-elimination algorithm. A nonparametric unseen species model using Euler transformation provided a lower-bound estimate of total TCR beta diversity. In-frame beta chains were kept once TCRdb had trimmed the public reads at Q25 with fastp and called clones with MiXCR. For every CDR3 protein sequence, its rows merge into one entry that carries the most common genes and DNA. These V and J calls are TCRdb output, not the study's own analysis. Within this sample are fewer than 2 million distinct CDR3 sequences, with approximately 40% of them counted one time only. The biggest ten clones account for approximately 22% of the sample.

Notes on this clonotype: Its antigen is currently not known. Base qualities are not recorded, but no much larger clone differs from it by a single base.

Material: blood. This clonotype was sampled from a human donor in good health.

Here the CDR3 is given as CASSFGGSVDGYTF. The DNA sequence is as follows: TGTGCCAGCAGCTTTGGGGGAAGTGTGGATGGCTACACCTTC. The rearranged segments are TRBV7-9 and TRBJ1-2, with a weak D call of TRBD1 (5 bases match). Measured from the cysteine to the phenylalanine, the CDR3 is 14 residues long. The sequence is cut down to CDR3 DNA, 42 bases in frame from base 1. In the germline V gene (reference sequence), CDR1 corresponds to SEHNR and CDR2 to FQNEAQ. V sheds 3 bases and J sheds 6 bases, leaving 14 bases between their ends.